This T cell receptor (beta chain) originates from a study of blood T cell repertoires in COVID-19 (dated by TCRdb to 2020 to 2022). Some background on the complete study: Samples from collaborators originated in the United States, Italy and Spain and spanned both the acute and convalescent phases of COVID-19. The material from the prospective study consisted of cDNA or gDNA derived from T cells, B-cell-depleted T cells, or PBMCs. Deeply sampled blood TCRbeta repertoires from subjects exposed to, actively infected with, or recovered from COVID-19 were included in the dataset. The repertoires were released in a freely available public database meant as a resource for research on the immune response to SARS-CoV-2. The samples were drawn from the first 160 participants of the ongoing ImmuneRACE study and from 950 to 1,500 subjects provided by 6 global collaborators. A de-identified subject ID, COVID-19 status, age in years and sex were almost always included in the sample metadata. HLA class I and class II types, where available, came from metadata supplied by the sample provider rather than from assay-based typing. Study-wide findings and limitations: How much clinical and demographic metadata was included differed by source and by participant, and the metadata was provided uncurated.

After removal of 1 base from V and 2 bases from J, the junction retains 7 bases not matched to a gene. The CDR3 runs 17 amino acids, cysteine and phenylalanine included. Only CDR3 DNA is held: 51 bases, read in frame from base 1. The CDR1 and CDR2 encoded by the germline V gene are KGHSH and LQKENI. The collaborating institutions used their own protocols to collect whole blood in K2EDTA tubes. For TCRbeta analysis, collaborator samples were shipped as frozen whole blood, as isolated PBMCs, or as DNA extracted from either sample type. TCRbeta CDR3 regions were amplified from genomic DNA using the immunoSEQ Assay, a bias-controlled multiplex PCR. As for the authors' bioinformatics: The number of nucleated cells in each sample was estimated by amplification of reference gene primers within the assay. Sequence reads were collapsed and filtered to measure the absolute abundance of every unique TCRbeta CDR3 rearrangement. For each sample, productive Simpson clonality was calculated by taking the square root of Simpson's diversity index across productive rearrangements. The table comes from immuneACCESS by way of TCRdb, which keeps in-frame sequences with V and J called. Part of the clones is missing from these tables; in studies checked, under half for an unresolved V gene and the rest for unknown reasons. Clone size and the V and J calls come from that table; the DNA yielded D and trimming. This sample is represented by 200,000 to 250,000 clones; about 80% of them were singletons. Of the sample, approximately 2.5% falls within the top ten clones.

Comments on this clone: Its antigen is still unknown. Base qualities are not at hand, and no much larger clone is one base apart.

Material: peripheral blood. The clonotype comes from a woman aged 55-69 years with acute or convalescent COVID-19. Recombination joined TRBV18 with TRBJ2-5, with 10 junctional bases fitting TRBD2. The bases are TGTGCCAGCTCACCACGGCTAGCGGGGGACGATCAAGAGACCCAGTACTTC. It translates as CASSPRLAGDDQETQYF.